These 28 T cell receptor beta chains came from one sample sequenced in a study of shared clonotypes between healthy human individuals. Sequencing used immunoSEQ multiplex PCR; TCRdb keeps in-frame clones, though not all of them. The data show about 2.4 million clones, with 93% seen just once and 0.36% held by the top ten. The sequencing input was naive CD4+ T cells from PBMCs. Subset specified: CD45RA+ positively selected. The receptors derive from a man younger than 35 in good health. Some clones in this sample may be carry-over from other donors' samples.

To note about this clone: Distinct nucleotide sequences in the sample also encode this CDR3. In nucleotides, the CDR3 is TGTGCCAGCTCACCCGACATAATGAACACTGAAGCTTTCTTT. It translates to CASSPDIMNTEAFF. V gene TRBV18 combines with J gene TRBJ1-1; D gene uncertain. The CDR3 extends over 14 amino acids. With 3 bases removed from V and 0 bases from J, the gap between germline ends came to 8 bases. The germline CDR1 and CDR2 sequences are KGHSH and LQKENI.

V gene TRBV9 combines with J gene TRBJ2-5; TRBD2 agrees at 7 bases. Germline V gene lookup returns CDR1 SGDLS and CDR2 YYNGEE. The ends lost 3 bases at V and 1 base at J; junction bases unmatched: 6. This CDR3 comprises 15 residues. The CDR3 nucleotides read TGTGCCAGCAGCGCCGTAGCGGGCCTCCAAGAGACCCAGTACTTC. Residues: CASSAVAGLQETQYF.

CDR3 region: CASSLKGRTLYNEQFF. In nucleotides, the CDR3 is TGTGCCAGCAGCTTGAAGGGTCGGACTCTGTACAATGAGCAGTTCTTC. The chain couples TRBV11-2 to TRBJ2-1; D is possibly TRBD2 (5 bases). The CDR3 spans 16 residues. The V end lost 3 bases, the J end lost 4 bases, and 16 bases lay between the germline ends. The V gene's germline CDR1 is SGHAT and CDR2 FQNNGV.

The DNA for the CDR3 is TGTGCCATCAGTGAGTCGGAGGGAGACGGGGAGCTGTTTTTT. Its protein product is CAISESEGDGELFF. This chain links TRBV10-3 with TRBJ2-2; tentative D call: TRBD2 (6 bases). Per the germline V gene, CDR1 is ENHRY and CDR2 is SYGVKD. The ends were cut back, 0 bases at V and 7 bases at J, with 9 bases in the middle. The CDR3 loop spans 14 amino acids.

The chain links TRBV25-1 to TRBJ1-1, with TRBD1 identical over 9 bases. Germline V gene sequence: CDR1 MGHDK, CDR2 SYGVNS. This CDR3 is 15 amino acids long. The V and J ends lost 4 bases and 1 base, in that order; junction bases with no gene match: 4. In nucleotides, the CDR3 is TGTGCCAGCAGTGTGGGGACAGGGACGAACACTGAAGCTTTCTTT. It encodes CASSVGTGTNTEAFF.

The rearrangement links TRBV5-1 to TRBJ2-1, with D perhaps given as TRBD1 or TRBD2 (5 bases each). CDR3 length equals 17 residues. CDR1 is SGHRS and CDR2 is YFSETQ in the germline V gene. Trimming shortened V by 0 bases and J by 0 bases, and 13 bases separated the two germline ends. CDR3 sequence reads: CASSLDRGASSYNEQFF. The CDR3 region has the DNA TGCGCCAGCAGCTTGGATCGAGGGGCCAGCTCCTACAATGAGCAGTTCTTC.

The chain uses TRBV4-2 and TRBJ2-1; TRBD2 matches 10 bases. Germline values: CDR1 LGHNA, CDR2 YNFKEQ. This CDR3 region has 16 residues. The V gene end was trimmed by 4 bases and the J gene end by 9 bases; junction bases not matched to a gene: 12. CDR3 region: CASSLTGTSAVVEQFF. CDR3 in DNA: TGTGCCAGCAGCCTAACCGGGACTAGCGCCGTGGTTGAGCAGTTCTTC.

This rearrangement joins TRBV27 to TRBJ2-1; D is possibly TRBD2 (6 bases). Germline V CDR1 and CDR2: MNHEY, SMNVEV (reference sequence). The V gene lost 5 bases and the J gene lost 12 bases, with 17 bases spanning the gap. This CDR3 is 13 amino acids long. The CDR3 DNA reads TGTGCCAGCAGTCCCCAAGCCCGGGGGATGCAGTTCTTC. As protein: CASSPQARGMQFF.

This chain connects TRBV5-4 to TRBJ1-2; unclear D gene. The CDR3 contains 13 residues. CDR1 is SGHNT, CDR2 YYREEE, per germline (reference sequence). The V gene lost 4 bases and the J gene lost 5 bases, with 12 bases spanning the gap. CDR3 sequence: CASSRETQYGYTF. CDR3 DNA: TGTGCCAGCAGCCGGGAAACACAGTATGGCTACACCTTC.

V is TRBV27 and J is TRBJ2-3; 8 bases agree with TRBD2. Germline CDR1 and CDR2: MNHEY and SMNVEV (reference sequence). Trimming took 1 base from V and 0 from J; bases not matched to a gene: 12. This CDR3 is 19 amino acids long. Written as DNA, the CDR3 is TGTGCCAGCAGTTTATGGGGCGGTGGGAGCGGGGGTAGCACAGATACGCAGTATTTT. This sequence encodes CASSLWGGGSGGSTDTQYF.

The CDR3 loop reads CASSYRGHGYTF. The CDR3 coding sequence is TGTGCCAGCAGTTACAGAGGCCATGGCTACACCTTC. The genes are TRBV6-6 and TRBJ1-2; D unresolved. The germline V and J ends were trimmed by 2 bases and 6 bases, with 7 bases remaining between them. The length of the CDR3 is 12 residues. Germline CDR1 MNHNY, CDR2 SVGAGI (reference sequence).

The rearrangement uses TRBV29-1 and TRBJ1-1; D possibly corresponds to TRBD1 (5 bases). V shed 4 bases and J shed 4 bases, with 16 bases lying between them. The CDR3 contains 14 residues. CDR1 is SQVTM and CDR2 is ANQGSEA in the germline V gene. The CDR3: CSVGPGTLSTEAFF. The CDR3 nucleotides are TGCAGCGTTGGGCCAGGGACGTTGAGCACTGAAGCTTTCTTT.

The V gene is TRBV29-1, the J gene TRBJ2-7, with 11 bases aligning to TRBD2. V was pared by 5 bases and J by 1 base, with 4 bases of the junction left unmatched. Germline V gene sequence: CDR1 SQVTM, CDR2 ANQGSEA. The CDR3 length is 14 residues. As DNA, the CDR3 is TGCAGCGTTAGGGGACTAGCGGAGTCCTACGAGCAGTACTTC. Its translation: CSVRGLAESYEQYF.

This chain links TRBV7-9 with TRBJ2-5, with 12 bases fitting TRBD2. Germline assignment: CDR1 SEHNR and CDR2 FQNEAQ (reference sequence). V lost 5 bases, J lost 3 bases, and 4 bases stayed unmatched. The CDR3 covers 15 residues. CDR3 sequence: CASSLRTSGEETQYF. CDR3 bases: TGTGCCAGCAGCCTCCGGACTAGCGGGGAAGAGACCCAGTACTTC.

Written as DNA, the CDR3 is TGTGCCAGCTCACCCATGTCGACTGGAAGCTACGAGCAGTACTTC. Translation gives CASSPMSTGSYEQYF. This chain uses TRBV18 with TRBJ2-7; D unclear. The CDR3 sequence is 15 residues long. V was trimmed by 3 bases and J by 3 bases, leaving 15 bases between them. Germline CDR1 KGHSH, CDR2 LQKENI.

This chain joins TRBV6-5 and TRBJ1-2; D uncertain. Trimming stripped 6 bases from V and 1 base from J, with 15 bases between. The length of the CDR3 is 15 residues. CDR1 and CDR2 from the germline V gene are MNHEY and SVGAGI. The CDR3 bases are TGTGCCAGCAGGATTAGAGGAGCGGGTAACTATGGCTACACCTTC. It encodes CASRIRGAGNYGYTF.

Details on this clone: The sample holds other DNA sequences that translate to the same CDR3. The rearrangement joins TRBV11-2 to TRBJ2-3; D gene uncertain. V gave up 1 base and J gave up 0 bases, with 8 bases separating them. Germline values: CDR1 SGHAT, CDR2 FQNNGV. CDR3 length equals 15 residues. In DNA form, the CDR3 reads TGTGCCAGCAGCTTAGGCCTTCTGAGCACAGATACGCAGTATTTT. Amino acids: CASSLGLLSTDTQYF.

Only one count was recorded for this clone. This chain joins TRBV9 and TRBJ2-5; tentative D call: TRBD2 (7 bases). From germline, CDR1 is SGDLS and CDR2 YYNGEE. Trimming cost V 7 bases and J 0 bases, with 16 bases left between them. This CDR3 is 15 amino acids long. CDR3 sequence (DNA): TGTGCCAGCTGCCAGGGAGGGGGGTACCAAGAGACCCAGTACTTC. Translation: CASCQGGGYQETQYF.

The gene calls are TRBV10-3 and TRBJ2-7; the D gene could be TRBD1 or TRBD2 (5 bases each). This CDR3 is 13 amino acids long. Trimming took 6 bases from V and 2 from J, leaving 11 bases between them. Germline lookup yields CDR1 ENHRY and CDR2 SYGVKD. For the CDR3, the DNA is TGTGCCATCAGCGGGACGGAAACCTACGAGCAGTACTTC. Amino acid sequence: CAISGTETYEQYF.

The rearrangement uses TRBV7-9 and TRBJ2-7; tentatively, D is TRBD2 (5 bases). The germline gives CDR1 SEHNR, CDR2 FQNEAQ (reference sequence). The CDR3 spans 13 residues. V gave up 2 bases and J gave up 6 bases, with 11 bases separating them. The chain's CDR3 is CASSLMEATEQYF. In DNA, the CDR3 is TGTGCCAGCAGCTTAATGGAGGCCACCGAGCAGTACTTC.

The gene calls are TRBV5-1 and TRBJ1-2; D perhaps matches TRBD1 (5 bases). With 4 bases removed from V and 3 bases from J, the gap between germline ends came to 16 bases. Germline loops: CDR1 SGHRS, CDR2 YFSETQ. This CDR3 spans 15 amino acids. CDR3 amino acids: CASSVEGTEYYGYTF. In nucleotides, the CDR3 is TGCGCCAGCAGCGTAGAGGGGACCGAATACTATGGCTACACCTTC. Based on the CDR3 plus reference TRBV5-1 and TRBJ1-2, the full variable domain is KAGVTQTPRYLIKTRGQQVTLSCSPISGHRSVSWYQQTPGQGLQFLFEYFSETQRNKGNFPGRFSGRQFSNSRSEMNVSTLELGDSALYLCASSVEGTEYYGYTFGSGTRLTVV.

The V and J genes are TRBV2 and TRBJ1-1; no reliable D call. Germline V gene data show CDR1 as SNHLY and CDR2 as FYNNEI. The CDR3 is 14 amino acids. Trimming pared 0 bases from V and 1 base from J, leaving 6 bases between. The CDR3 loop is CASSEAGPNTEAFF. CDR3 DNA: TGTGCCAGCAGTGAAGCGGGCCCGAACACTGAAGCTTTCTTT.

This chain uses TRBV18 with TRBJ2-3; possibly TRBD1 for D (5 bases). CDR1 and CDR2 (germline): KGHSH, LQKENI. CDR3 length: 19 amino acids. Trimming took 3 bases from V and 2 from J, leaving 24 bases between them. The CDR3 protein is CASSPQGVGPQGVTDTQYF. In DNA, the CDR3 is TGTGCCAGCTCACCCCAAGGGGTCGGCCCCCAAGGCGTCACAGATACGCAGTATTTT.

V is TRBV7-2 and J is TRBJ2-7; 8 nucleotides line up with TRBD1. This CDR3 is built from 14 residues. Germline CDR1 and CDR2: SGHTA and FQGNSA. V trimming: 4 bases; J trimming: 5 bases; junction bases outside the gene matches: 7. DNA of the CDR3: TGTGCCAGCAGCTACGGACAGGGCAAGCACGAGCAGTACTTC. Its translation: CASSYGQGKHEQYF.

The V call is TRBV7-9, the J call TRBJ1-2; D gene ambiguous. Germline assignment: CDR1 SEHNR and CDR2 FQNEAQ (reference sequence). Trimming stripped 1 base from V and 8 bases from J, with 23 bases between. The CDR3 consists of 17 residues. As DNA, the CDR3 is TGTGCCAGCAGCTTAGTAGGGCGGAGAGATGGTGCAGGAGGCTACACCTTC. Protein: CASSLVGRRDGAGGYTF.

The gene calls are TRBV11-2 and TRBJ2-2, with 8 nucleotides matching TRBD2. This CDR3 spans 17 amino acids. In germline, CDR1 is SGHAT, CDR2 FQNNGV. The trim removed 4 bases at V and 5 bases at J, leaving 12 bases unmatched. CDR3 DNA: TGTGCCAGCAGCTCGTCAAGCGGGAGTGAAACTACCGGGGAGCTGTTTTTT. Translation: CASSSSSGSETTGELFF.

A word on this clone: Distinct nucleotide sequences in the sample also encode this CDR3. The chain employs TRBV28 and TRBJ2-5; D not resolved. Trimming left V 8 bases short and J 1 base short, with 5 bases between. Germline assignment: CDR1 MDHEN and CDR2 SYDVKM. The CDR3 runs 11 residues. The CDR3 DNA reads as TGTGCCAGCTCCGTCCAAGAGACCCAGTACTTC. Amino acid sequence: CASSVQETQYF.

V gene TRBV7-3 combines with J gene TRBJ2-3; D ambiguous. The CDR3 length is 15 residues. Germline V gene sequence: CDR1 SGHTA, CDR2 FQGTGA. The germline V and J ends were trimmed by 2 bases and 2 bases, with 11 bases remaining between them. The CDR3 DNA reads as TGTGCCAGCAGCTTATTAAACTCAAACACAGATACGCAGTATTTT. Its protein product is CASSLLNSNTDTQYF.